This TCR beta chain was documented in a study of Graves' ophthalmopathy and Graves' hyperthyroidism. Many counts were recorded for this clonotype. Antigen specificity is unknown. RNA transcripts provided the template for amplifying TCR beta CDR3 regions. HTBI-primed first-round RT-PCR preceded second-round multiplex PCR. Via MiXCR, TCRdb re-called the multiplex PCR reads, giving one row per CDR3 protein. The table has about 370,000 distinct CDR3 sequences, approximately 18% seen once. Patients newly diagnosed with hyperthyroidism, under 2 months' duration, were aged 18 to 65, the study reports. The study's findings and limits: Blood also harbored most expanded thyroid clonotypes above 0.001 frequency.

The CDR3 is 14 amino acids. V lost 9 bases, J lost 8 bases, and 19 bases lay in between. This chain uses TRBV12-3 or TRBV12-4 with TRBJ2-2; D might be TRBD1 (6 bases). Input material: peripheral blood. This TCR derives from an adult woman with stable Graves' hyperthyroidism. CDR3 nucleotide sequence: TGTGCCAGTACCCGGGCAGGGGATTCAGGGGAGCTGTTTTTT. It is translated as CASTRAGDSGELFF.